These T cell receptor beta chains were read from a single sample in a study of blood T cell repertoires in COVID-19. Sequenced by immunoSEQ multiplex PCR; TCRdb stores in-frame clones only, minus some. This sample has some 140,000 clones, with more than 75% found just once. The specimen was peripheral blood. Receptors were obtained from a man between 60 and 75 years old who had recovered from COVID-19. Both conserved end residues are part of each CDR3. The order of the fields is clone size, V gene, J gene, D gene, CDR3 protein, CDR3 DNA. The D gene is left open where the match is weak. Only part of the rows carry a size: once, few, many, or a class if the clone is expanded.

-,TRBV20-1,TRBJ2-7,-,CSASDQGLASYEQYF,TGCAGTGCTAGTGATCAGGGGTTGGCTTCCTACGAGCAGTACTTC
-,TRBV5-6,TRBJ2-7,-,CASSLRGSYEQYF,TGTGCCAGCAGCTTGCGAGGCTCCTACGAGCAGTACTTC
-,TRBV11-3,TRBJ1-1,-,CASSLGPRANTEAFF,TGTGCCAGCAGCCTTGGACCCAGGGCCAACACTGAAGCTTTCTTT
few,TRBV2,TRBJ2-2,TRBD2,CASMASGNTGELFF,TGTGCCAGCATGGCTAGCGGGAACACCGGGGAGCTGTTTTTT
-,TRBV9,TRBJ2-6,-,CASSEPVGSGANVLTF,TGTGCCAGCAGCGAGCCGGTCGGTTCTGGGGCCAACGTCCTGACTTTC
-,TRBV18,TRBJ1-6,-,CASSPSGDNSPLHF,TGTGCCAGCTCACCCTCGGGAGATAATTCACCCCTCCACTTT
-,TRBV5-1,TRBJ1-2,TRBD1,CASSPEPGQGSGYTF,TGCGCCAGCAGCCCGGAGCCGGGACAGGGTTCCGGCTACACCTTC
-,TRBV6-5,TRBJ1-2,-,CASSPTTGANYGYTF,TGTGCCAGCAGTCCCACCACAGGAGCTAACTATGGCTACACCTTC
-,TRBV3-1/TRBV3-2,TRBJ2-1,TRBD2,CASSQGLAGGPGNEQFF,TGTGCCAGCAGCCAGGGACTAGCGGGGGGGCCTGGGAATGAGCAGTTCTTC
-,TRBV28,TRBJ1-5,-,CASSIINQPQHF,TGTGCCAGCAGTATAATAAATCAGCCCCAGCATTTT
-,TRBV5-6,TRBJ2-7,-,CASSPYFRGKDSYEQYF,TGTGCCAGCAGCCCGTACTTTCGGGGGAAGGACTCCTACGAGCAGTACTTC
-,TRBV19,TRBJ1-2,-,CASSAGPGPFYGYTF,TGTGCCAGTAGCGCCGGGCCAGGGCCCTTCTATGGCTACACCTTC
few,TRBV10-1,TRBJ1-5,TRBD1,CASSDRQGPSNQPQHF,TGCGCCAGCAGCGACCGACAGGGCCCTAGCAATCAGCCCCAGCATTTT
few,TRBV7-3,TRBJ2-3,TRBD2,CASSFSGASTDTQYF,TGTGCCAGCAGCTTTAGCGGGGCCAGCACAGATACGCAGTATTTT
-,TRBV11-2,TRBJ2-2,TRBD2,CASSLRASGNTGELFF,TGTGCCAGCAGCCTACGTGCTAGCGGTAACACCGGGGAGCTGTTTTTT
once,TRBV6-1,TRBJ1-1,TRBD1,CASSEQGGGMNTEAFF,TGTGCCAGCAGCGAACAGGGGGGAGGCATGAACACTGAAGCTTTCTTT
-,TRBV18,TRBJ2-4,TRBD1,CASSPGEQGAIQYF,TGTGCCAGCTCACCAGGGGAGCAGGGGGCAATTCAGTACTTC
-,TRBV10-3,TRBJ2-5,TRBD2,CATTSDERGPQETQYF,TGTGCCACGACGTCCGACGAGCGGGGACCCCAAGAGACCCAGTACTTC